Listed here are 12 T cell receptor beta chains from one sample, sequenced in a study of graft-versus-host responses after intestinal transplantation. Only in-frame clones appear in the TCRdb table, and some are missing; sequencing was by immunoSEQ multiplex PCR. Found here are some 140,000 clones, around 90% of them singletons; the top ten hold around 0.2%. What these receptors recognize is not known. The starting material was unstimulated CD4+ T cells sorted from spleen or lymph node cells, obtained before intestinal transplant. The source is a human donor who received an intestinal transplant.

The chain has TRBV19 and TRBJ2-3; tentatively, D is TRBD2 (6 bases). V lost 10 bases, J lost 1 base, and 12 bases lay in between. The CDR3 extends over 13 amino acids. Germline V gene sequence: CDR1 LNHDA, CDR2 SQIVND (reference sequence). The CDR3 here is CATRGLGTDTQYF. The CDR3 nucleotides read TGTGCCACGAGGGGACTTGGCACAGATACGCAGTATTTT.

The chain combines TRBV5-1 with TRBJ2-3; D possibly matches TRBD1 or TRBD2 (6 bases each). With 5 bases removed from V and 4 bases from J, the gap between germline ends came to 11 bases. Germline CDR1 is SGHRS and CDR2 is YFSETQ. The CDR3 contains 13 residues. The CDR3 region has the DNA TGCGCCAGCAGTAACAGGGAGGCAGATACGCAGTATTTT. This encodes CASSNREADTQYF.

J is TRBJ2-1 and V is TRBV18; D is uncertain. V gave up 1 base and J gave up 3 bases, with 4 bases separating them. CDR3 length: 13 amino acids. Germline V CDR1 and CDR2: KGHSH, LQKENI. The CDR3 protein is CASSPQDYNEQFF. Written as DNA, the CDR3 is TGTGCCAGCTCACCACAGGACTACAATGAGCAGTTCTTC.

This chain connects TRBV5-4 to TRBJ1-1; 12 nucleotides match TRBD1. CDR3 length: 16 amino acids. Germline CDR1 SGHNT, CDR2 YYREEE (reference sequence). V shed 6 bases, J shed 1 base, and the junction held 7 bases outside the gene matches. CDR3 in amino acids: CASTRDRGRTNTEAFF. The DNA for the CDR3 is TGTGCCAGCACACGGGACAGGGGGCGCACGAACACTGAAGCTTTCTTT.

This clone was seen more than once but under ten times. CDR3: CASSSGVQETQYF. In nucleotides, the CDR3 is TGTGCCAGCAGCAGCGGGGTGCAAGAGACCCAGTACTTC. The V gene is TRBV7-3, the J gene TRBJ2-5; 7 bases agree with TRBD2. This CDR3 region has 13 residues. The V gene's germline CDR1 is SGHTA and CDR2 FQGTGA. With V trimmed by 5 bases and J by 2 bases, 2 bases remained unmatched.

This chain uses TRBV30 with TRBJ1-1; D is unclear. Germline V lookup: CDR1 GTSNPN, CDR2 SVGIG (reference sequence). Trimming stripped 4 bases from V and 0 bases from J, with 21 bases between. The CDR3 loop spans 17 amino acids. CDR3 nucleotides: TGTGCCTGGATATCCCCCAGGTTTCGGTCCATGAACACTGAAGCTTTCTTT. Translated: CAWISPRFRSMNTEAFF.

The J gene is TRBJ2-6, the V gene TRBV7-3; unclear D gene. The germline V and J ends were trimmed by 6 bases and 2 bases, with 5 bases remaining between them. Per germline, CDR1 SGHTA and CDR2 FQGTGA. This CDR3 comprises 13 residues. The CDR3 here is CASRIPGANVLTF. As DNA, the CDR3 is TGTGCCAGCAGGATCCCTGGGGCCAACGTCCTGACTTTC.

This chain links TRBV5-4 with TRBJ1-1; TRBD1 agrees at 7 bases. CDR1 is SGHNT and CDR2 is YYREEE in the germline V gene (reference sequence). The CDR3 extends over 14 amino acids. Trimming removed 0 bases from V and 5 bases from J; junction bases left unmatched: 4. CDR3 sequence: CASSLVQGGTEAFF. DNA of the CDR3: TGTGCCAGCAGCTTGGTCCAGGGGGGAACTGAAGCTTTCTTT.

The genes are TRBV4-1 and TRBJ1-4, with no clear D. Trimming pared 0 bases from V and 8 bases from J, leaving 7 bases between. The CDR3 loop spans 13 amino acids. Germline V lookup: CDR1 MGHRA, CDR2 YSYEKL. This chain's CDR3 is CASSQDRNEKLFF. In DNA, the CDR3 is TGCGCCAGCAGCCAAGATAGGAACGAAAAACTGTTTTTT.

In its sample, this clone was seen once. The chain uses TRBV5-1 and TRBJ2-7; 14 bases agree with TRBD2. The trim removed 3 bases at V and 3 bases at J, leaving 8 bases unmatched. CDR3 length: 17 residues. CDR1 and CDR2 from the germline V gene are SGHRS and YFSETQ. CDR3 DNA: TGCGCCAGCAGCTGGGGACTAGCGGGAGACCCCTACTACGAGCAGTACTTC. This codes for CASSWGLAGDPYYEQYF. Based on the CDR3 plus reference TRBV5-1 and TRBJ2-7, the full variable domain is KAGVTQTPRYLIKTRGQQVTLSCSPISGHRSVSWYQQTPGQGLQFLFEYFSETQRNKGNFPGRFSGRQFSNSRSEMNVSTLELGDSALYLCASSWGLAGDPYYEQYFGPGTRLTVT.

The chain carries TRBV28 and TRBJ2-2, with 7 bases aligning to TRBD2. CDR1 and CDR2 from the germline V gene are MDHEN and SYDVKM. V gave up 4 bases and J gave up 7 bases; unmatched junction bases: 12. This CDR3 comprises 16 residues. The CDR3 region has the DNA TGTGCCAGCAGTTACTTAGTCCGGGGGGAAGGCGGGGAGCTGTTTTTT. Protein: CASSYLVRGEGGELFF.

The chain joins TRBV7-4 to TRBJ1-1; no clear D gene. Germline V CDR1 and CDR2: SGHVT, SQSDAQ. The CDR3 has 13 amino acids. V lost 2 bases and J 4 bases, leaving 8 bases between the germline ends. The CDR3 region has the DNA TGTGCCAGCAGCTTAAGGGTCAGCACTGAAGCTTTCTTT. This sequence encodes CASSLRVSTEAFF.